These T cell receptor beta chains were read from a single sample in a study of cytomegalovirus exposure and HLA in healthy donors. Sequencing was performed with immunoSEQ multiplex PCR; in TCRdb, only in-frame clones are kept and a portion is missing. The table lists under 200,000 clones, around three quarters of them singletons. Sequences were obtained from PBMCs. Receptors were obtained from a woman aged 30 to 39 in good health and CMV-seropositive. The CDR3 runs from the conserved cysteine through the conserved F or W. The D gene is left open where the match is weak. Size tells how often a clone was seen (once, few, many) or the class of an expanded clone, and some rows leave it out.

j_gene	abundance	v_gene	d_gene	CDR3nt	CDR3aa
TRBJ1-6	-	TRBV2	TRBD1	TGTGCCAGAGACATCCTGTACAGGGGGGCACCCCTCCACTTT	CARDILYRGAPLHF
TRBJ2-7	-	TRBV5-1	TRBD1	TGCGCCAGCAGCTCTGGGGTTGGACAGGGACCCTACGAGCAGTACTTC	CASSSGVGQGPYEQYF
TRBJ1-4	few	TRBV2	-	TGTGCCAGCAGTGAAGGCAGTAACAATGAAAAACTGTTTTTT	CASSEGSNNEKLFF
TRBJ1-5	-	TRBV19	TRBD1	TGTGCCAGTAGTATAGGTGGAGGGGGCGTCAATCAGCCCCAGCATTTT	CASSIGGGGVNQPQHF
TRBJ2-3	-	TRBV11-3	-	TGTGCCAGCAGCTTACTCAGGGAAGATACGCAGTATTTT	CASSLLREDTQYF
TRBJ2-6	-	TRBV5-6	-	TGTGCCAGCAGCTTGGTAGGGAGCGCTGGGGCCAACGTCCTGACTTTC	CASSLVGSAGANVLTF
TRBJ1-5	-	TRBV6-5	-	TGTGCCAGCAGCGAGGGGACATATCAGCCCCAGCATTTT	CASSEGTYQPQHF
TRBJ1-3	-	TRBV28	TRBD1	TGTGCCAGCAGTTTATGGGGACAGGGGGCGCTTGGAAACACCATATATTTT	CASSLWGQGALGNTIYF
TRBJ1-5	-	TRBV28	TRBD1	TGTGCCAGCAGTTCATCGCCTGACAGGGGCCCATATAGCAATCAGCCCCAGCATTTT	CASSSSPDRGPYSNQPQHF
TRBJ2-7	few	TRBV28	TRBD2	TGTGCCAGCATTTATAGACTAGCGGGAAACTACGAGCAGTACTTC	CASIYRLAGNYEQYF
TRBJ2-1	-	TRBV25-1	TRBD1	TGTGCCAGCGGAGGACAGGGGATGAATGAGCAGTTCTTC	CASGGQGMNEQFF